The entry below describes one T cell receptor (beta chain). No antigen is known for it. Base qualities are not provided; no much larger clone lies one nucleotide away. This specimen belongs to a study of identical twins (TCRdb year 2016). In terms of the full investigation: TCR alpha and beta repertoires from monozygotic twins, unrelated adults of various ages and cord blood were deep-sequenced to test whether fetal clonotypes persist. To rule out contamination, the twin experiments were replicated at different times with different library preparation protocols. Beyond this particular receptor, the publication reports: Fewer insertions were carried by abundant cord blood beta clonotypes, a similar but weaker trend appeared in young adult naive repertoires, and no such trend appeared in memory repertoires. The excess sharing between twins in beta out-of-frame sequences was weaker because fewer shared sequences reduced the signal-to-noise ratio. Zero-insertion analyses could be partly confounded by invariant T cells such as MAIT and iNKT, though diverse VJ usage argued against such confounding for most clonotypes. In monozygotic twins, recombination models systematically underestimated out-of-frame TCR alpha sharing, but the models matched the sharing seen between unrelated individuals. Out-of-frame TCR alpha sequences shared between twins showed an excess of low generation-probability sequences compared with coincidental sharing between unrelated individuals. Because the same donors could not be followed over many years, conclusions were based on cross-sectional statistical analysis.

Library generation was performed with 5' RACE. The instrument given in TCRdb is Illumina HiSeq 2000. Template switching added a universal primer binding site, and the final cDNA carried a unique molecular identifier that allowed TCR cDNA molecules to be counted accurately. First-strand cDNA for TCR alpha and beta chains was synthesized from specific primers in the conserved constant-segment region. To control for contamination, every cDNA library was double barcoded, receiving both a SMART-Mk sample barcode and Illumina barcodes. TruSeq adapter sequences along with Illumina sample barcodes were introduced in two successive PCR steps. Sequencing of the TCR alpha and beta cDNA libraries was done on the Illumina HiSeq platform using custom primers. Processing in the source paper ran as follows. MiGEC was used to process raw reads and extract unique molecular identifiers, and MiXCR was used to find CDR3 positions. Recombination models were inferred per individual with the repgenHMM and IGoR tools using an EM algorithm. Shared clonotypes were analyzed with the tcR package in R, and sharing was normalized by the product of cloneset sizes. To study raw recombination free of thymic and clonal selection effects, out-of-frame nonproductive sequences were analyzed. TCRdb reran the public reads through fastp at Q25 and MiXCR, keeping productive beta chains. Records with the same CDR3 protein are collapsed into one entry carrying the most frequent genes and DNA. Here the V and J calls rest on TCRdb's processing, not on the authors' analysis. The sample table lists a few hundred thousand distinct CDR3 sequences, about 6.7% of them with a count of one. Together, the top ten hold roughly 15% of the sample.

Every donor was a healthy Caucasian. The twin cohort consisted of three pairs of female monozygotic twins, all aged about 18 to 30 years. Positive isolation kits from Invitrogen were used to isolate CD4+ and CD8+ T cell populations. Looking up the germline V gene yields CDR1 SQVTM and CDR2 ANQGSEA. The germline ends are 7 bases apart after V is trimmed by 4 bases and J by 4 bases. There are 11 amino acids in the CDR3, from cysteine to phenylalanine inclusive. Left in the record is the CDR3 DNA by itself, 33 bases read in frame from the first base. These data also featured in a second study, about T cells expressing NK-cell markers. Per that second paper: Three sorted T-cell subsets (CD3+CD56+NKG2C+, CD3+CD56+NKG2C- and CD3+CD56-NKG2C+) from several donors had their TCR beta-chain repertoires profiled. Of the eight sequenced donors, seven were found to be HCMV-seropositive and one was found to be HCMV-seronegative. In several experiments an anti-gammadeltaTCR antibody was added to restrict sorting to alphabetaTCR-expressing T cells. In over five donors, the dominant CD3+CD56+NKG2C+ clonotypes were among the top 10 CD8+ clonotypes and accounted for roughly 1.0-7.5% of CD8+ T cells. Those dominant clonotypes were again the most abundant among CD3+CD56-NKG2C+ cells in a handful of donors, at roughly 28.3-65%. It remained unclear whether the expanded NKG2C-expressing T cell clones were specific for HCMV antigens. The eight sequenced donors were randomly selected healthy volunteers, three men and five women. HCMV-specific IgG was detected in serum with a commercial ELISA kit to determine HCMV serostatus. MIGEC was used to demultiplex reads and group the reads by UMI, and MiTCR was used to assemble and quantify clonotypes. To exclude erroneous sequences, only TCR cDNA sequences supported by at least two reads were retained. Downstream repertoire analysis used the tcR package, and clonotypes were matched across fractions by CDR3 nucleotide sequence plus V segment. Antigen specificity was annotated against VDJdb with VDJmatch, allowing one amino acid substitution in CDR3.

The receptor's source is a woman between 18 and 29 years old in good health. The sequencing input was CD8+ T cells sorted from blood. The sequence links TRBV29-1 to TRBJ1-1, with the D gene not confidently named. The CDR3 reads CSVGQVTEAFF. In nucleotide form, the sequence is TGCAGCGTTGGGCAGGTCACTGAAGCTTTCTTT. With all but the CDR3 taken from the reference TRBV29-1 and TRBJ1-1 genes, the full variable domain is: SAVISQKPSRDICQRGTSLTIQCQVDSQVTMMFWYRQQPGQSLTLIATANQGSEATYESGFVIDKFPISRPNLTFSTLTVSNMSPEDSSIYLCSVGQVTEAFFGQGTRLTVV.